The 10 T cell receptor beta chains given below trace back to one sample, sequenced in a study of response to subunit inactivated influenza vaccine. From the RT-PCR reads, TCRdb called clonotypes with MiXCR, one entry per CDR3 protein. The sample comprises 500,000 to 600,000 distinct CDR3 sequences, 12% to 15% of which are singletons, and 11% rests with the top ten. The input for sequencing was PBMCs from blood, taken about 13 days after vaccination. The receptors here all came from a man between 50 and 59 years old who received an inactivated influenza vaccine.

The DNA of the CDR3 is TGTGCCACCAGCAGAGATCCGGGCGGGACTGAAGCTTTCTTT. This gives the protein CATSRDPGGTEAFF. The J gene is TRBJ1-1, the V gene TRBV15, with unresolved D. CDR1 and CDR2 (germline): LNHNV, YYDKDF (reference sequence). The CDR3 covers 14 residues. V was clipped by 0 bases and J by 5 bases, with 10 bases between them.

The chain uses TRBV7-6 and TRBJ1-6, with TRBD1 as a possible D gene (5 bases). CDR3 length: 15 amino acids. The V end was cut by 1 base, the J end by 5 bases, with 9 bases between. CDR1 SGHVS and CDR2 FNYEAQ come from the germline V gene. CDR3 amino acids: CASSLGGSDNSPLHF. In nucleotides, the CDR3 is TGTGCCAGCAGCTTAGGGGGGTCTGATAATTCACCCCTCCACTTT.

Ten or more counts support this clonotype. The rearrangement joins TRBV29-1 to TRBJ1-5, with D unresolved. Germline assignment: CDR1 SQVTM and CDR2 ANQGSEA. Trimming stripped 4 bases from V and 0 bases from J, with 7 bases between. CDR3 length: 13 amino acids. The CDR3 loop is CSVAENSNQPQHF. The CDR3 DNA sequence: TGCAGCGTTGCCGAGAATAGCAATCAGCCCCAGCATTTT.

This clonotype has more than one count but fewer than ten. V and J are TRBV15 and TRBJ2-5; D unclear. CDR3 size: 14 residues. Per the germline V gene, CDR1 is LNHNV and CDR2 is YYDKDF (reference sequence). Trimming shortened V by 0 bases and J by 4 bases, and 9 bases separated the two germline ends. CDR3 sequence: CATSRDIPGETQYF. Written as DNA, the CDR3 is TGTGCCACCAGCAGAGATATTCCGGGAGAGACCCAGTACTTC. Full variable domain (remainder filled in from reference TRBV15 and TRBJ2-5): DAMVIQNPRYQVTQFGKPVTLSCSQTLNHNVMYWYQQKSSQAPKLLFHYYDKDFNNEADTPDNFQSRRPNTSFCFLDIRSPGLGDTAMYLCATSRDIPGETQYFGPGTRLLVL.

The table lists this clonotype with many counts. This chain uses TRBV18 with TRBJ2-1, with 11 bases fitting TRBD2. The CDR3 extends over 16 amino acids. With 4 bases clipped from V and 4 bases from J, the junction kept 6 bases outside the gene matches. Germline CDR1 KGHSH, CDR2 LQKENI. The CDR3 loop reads CASSLTGTSGYNEQFF. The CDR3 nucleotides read TGTGCCAGCTCACTCACAGGGACTAGCGGTTACAATGAGCAGTTCTTC.

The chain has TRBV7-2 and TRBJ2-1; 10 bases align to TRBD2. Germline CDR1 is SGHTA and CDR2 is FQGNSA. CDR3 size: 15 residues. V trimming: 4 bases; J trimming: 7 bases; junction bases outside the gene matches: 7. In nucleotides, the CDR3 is TGTGCCAGCAGCTACCATAGCGGGGGGCGGAATGAGCAGTTCTTC. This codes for CASSYHSGGRNEQFF.

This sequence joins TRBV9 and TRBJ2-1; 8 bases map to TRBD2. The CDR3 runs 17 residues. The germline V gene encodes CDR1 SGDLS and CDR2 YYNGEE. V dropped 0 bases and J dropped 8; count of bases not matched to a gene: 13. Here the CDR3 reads CASSVGGTRIYLDEQFF. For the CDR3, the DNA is TGTGCCAGCAGCGTAGGGGGGACTAGGATTTACCTCGATGAGCAGTTCTTC.

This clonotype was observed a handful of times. In DNA, the CDR3 is TGCAGCGTTACCAGCGGGGGGCCGGTTGAGCAGTTCTTC. Translating gives CSVTSGGPVEQFF. V gene TRBV29-1 combines with J gene TRBJ2-1, with 9 positions matching TRBD2. Looked up from germline, CDR1 is SQVTM and CDR2 is ANQGSEA. This CDR3 has 13 residues. The J segment lost 9 bases and the V segment lost 5 bases, leaving 8 bases of the junction unmatched.

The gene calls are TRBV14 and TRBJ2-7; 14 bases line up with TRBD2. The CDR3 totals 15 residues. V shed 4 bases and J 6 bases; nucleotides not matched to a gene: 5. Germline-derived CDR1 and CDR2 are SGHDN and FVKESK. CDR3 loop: CASSRPGLAGAEQYF. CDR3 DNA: TGTGCCAGCAGCCGGCCGGGACTAGCGGGAGCCGAGCAGTACTTC.

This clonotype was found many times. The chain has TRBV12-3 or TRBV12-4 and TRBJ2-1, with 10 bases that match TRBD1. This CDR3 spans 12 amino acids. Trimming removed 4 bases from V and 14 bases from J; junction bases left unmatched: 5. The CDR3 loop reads CASSSGTGEKFF. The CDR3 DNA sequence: TGTGCCAGCAGTTCGGGGACAGGGGAAAAGTTCTTC.